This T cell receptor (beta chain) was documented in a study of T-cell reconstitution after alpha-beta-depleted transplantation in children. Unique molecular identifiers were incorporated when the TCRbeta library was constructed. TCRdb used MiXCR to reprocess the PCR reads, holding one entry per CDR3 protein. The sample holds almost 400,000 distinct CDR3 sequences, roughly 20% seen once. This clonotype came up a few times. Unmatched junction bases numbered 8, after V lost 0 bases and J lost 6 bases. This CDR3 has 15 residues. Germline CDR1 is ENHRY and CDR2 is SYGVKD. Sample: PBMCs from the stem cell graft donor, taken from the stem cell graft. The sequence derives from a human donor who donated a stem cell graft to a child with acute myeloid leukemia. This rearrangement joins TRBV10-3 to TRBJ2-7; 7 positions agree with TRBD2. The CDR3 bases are TGTGCCATCAGTGAGTCGGCACTAGCGATAGGCGAGCAGTACTTC. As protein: CAISESALAIGEQYF.